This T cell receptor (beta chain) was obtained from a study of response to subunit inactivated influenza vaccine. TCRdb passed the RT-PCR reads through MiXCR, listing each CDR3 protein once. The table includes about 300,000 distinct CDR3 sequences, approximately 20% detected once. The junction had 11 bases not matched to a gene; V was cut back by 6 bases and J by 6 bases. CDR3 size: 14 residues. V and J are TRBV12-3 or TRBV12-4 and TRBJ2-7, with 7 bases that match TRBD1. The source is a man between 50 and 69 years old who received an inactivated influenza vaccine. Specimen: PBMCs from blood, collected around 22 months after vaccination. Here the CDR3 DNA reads TGTGCCAGCAGCCGTCGACAGGGTTTGTTCGAGCAGTACTTC. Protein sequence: CASSRRQGLFEQYF.